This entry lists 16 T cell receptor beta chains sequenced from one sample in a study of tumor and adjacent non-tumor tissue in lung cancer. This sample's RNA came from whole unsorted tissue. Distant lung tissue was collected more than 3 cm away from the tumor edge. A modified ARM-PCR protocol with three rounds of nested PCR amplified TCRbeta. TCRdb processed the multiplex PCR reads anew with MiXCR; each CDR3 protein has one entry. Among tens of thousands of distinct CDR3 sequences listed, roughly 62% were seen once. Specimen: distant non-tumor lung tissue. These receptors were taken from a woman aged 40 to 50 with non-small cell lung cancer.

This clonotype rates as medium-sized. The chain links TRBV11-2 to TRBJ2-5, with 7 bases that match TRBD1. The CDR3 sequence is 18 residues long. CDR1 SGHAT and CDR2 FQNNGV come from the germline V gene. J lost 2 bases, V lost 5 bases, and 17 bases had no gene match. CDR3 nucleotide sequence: TGTGCCAGCAGCGATAGCAGATCCACCGGGACAGCTCAAGAGACCCAGTACTTC. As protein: CASSDSRSTGTAQETQYF.

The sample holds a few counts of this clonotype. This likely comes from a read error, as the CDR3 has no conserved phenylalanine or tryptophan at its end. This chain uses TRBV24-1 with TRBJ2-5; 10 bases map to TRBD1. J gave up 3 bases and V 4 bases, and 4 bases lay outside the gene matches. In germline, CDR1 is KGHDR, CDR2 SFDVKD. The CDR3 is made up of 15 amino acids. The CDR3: CATSDPGTGEETQYL. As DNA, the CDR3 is TGTGCCACCAGTGACCCCGGGACAGGGGAAGAGACCCAGTACCTC.

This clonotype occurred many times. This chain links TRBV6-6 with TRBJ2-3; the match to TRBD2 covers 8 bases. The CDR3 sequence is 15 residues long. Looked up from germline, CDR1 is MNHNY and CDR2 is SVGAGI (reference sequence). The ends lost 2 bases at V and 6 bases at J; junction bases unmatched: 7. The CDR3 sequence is CASSYGGRRGDTQYF. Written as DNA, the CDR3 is TGTGCCAGCAGTTACGGCGGGAGGAGAGGGGATACGCAGTATTTT.

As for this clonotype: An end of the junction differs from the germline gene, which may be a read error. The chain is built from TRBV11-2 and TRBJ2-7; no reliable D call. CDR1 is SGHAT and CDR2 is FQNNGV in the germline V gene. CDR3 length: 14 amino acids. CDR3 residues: CVSNLVSNSYDQYF. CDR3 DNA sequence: TGTGTCAGCAACTTAGTCTCAAACTCCTACGATCAGTACTTC.

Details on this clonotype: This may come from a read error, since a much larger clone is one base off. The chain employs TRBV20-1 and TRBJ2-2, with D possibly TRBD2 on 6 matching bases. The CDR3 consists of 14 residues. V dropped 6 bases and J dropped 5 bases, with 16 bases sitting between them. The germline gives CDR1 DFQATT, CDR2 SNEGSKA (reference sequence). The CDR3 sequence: CSAPTSSRTGELFF. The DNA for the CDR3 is TGCAGTGCGCCTACTAGCAGTCGGACCGGGGAGCTGTTTTTT.

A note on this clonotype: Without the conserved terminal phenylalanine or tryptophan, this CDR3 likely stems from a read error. CDR3 amino acids: CASSFRQGAGNGYTL. DNA of the CDR3: TGTGCCAGCAGCTTTCGACAGGGGGCCGGGAATGGCTACACCTTA. The chain has TRBV7-9 and TRBJ1-2; 10 bases are shared with TRBD1. The V gene end was trimmed by 3 bases and the J gene end by 6 bases; junction bases not matched to a gene: 7. The CDR3 covers 15 residues. CDR1 is SEHNR and CDR2 is FQNEAQ in the germline V gene (reference sequence).

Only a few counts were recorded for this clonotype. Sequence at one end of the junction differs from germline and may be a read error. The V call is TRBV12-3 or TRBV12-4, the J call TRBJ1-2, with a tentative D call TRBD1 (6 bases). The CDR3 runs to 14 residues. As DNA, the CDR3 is TGTGCCAGCAGTTTGTTCCCGGGCTCTGGGGGCTGCACCTTC. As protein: CASSLFPGSGGCTF.

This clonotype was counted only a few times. Here the CDR3 reads CASSLEGREGHEQYF. The CDR3 region has the DNA TGTGCCAGCAGCTTAGAAGGACGGGAGGGCCACGAGCAGTACTTC. The chain is built from TRBV7-8 and TRBJ2-7, with 8 positions matching TRBD2. V was pared by 1 base and J by 5 bases, with 7 bases of the junction left unmatched. CDR3 length: 15 amino acids. The V gene's germline CDR1 is SGHVS and CDR2 FQNEAQ.

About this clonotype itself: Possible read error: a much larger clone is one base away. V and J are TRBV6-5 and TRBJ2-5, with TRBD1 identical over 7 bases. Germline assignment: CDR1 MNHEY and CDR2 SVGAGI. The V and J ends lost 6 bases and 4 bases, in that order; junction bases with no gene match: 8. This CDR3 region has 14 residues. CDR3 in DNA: TGTGCCAGCAGGGGGTCGACAGGGACAGAGACCCAGTACTTC. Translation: CASRGSTGTETQYF.

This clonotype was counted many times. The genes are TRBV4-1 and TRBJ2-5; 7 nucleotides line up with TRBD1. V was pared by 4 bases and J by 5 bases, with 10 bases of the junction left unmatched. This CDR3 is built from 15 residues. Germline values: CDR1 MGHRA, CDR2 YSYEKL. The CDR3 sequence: CASSRRDSLAETQYF. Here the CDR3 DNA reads TGCGCCAGCAGCCGCCGGGACAGCCTCGCGGAGACCCAGTACTTC.

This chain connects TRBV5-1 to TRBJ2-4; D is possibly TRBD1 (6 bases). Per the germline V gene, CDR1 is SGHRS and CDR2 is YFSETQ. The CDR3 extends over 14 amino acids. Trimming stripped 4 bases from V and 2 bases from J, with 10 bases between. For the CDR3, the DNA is TGCGCCAGCAGCCCACAGGGCCCCAAAAACATTCAGTACTTC. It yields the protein CASSPQGPKNIQYF.

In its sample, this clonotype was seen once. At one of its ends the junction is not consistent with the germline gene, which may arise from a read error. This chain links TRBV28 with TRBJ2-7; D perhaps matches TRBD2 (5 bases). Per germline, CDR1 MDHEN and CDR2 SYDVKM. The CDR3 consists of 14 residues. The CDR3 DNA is TGTGTCAGCGGCTTATCGTCAGGCCTCTACGAGCAGTACTTC. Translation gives CVSGLSSGLYEQYF.

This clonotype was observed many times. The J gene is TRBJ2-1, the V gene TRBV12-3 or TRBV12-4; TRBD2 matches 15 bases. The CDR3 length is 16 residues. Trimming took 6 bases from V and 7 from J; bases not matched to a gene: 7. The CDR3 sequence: CASRRTSGGAGNEQFF. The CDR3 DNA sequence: TGTGCCAGCAGGAGGACTAGCGGGGGGGCCGGGAATGAGCAGTTCTTC.

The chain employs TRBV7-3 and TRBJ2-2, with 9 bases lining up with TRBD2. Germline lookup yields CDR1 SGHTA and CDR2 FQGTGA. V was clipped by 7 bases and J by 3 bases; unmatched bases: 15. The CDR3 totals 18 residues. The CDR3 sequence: CASNLRAAGGLDTGELFF. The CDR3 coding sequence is TGTGCCAGCAACTTGAGGGCTGCGGGAGGGCTGGACACCGGGGAGCTGTTTTTT. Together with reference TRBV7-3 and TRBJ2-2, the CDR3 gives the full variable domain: GAGVSQTPSNKVTEKGKYVELRCDPISGHTALYWYRQSLGQGPEFLIYFQGTGAADDSGLPNDRFFAVRPEGSVSTLKIQRTERGDSAVYLCASNLRAAGGLDTGELFFGEGSRLTVL.

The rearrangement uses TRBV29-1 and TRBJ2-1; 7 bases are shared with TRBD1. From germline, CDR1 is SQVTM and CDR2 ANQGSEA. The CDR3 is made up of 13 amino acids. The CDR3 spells CRTPGQPSNEQFF. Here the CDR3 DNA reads TGCAGAACTCCGGGACAGCCATCTAATGAGCAGTTCTTC.

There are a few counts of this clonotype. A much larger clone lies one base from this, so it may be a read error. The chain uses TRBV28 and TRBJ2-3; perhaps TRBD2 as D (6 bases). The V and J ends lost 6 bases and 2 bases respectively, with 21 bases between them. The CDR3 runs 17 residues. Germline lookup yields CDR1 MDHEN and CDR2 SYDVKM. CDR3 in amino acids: CASSLKEAGLDTDTQYF. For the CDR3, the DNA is TGTGCCAGCAGCCTCAAAGAAGCGGGTCTTGACACAGATACGCAGTATTTT.